This T cell receptor beta chain stems from a study of T cells in Graves' hyperthyroidism and ophthalmopathy. Whole-study context: Blood from the periphery was taken at initial diagnosis, before any treatment.

RNA transcripts gave rise to amplified TCR beta CDR3 regions. Researchers ran a first-round RT-PCR on the TCR CDR3 using the HTBI primer set. TCRdb re-called the multiplex PCR reads through MiXCR, storing one row per CDR3 protein. Of about 610,000 distinct CDR3 sequences in the sample, roughly 14% were seen once. Uncontrolled infection, other autoimmune disease, pregnancy or lactation barred patients from enrollment. Overall study results and limits: Ophthalmopathy was predicted by the model a median of about six months ahead of onset.

This clonotype showed up many times. Its antigen is still unknown. Germline V lookup: CDR1 MNHEY, CDR2 SMNVEV (reference sequence). V lost 4 bases to trimming and J lost 7 bases, with 8 bases between them. This CDR3 has 11 amino acids. The sample comprised blood. This chain connects TRBV27 to TRBJ2-7; D not resolved. The sequence was collected from a woman between 40 and 55 years old with Graves' ophthalmopathy. CDR3 amino acids: CASSYPREQYF. For the CDR3, the DNA is TGTGCCAGCAGTTACCCTAGAGAGCAGTACTTC.